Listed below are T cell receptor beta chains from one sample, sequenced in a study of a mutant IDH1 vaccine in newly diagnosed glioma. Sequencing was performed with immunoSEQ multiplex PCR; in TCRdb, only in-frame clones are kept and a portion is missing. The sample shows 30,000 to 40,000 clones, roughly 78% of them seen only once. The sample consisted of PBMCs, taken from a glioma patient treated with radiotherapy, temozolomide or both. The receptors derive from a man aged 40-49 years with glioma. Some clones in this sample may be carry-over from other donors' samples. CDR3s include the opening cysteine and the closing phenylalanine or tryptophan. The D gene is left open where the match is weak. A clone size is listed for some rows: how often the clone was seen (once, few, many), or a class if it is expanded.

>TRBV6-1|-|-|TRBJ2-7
CASSEASYEQYF
TGTGCCAGCAGTGAAGCCTCCTACGAGCAGTACTTC
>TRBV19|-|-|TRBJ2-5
CASSIGREGTQYF
TGTGCCAGTAGTATAGGCAGGGAAGGGACCCAGTACTTC
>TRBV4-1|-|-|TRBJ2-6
CASSSRRGLGANVLTF
TGCGCCAGCAGCAGCCGGAGGGGGCTAGGGGCCAACGTCCTGACTTTC
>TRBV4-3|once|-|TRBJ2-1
CASSFNPQGEGEQFF
TGCGCCAGCAGCTTCAACCCTCAGGGGGAGGGTGAGCAGTTCTTC
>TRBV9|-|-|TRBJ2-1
CASSVSVRDRGRTSENNEQFF
TGTGCCAGCAGCGTATCGGTCCGAGACAGGGGGCGGACTAGCGAAAACAATGAGCAGTTCTTC
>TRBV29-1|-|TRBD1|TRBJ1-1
CSVDRGGAFF
TGCAGCGTTGACAGGGGGGGGGCTTTCTTT
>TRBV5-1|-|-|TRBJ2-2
CASSLGSNTGELFF
TGCGCCAGCAGCTTGGGATCGAACACCGGGGAGCTGTTTTTT
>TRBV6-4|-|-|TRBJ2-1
CASSDSGAAYNEQFF
TGTGCCAGCAGTGACTCAGGGGCGGCCTACAATGAGCAGTTCTTC
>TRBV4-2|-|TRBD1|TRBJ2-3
CASSQSGQGSPDTQYF
TGTGCCAGCAGCCAATCCGGACAGGGGTCACCAGATACGCAGTATTTT
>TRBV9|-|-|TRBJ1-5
CASSDTGNQPQHF
TGTGCCAGCTCCGATACAGGGAATCAGCCCCAGCATTTT
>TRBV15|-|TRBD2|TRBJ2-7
CATREGTTSYEQYF
TGTGCCACCCGAGAAGGGACTACATCCTACGAGCAGTACTTC
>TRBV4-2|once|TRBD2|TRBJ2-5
CASSQARGGQETQYF
TGTGCCAGCAGCCAAGCGCGGGGGGGCCAAGAGACCCAGTACTTC
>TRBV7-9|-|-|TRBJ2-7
CASTPVAHSYEQYF
TGTGCCAGCACCCCTGTGGCCCACTCCTACGAGCAGTACTTC
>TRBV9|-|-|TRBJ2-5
CASSVGQGWTAETQYF
TGTGCCAGCAGCGTAGGGCAGGGCTGGACTGCGGAGACCCAGTACTTC
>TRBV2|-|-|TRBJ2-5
CASSIKPSGRGVQETQYF
TGTGCCAGCAGCATAAAACCCTCCGGCAGGGGGGTTCAAGAGACCCAGTACTTC
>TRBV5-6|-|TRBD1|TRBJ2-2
CASSFTGTAWTGELFF
TGTGCCAGCAGCTTTACCGGGACAGCCTGGACCGGGGAGCTGTTTTTT
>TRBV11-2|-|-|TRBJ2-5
CASSRGSQETQYF
TGTGCCAGCAGCCGGGGGAGCCAAGAGACCCAGTACTTC
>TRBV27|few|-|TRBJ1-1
CASSTSSAGTEAFF
TGTGCCAGCAGTACCTCCAGCGCGGGGACTGAAGCTTTCTTT
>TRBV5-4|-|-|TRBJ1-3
CASSGGLPNSGNTIYF
TGTGCCAGCAGCGGTGGACTGCCGAACTCTGGAAACACCATATATTTT
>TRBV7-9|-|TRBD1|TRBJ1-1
CASSPWTGVNTEAFF
TGTGCCAGCAGTCCCTGGACAGGGGTGAACACTGAAGCTTTCTTT
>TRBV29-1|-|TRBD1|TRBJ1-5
CSVETGGGQPQHF
TGCAGCGTTGAAACAGGGGGTGGTCAGCCCCAGCATTTT
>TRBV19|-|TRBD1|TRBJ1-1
CASRDRVNTEAFF
TGTGCCAGTAGGGACAGGGTGAACACTGAAGCTTTCTTT